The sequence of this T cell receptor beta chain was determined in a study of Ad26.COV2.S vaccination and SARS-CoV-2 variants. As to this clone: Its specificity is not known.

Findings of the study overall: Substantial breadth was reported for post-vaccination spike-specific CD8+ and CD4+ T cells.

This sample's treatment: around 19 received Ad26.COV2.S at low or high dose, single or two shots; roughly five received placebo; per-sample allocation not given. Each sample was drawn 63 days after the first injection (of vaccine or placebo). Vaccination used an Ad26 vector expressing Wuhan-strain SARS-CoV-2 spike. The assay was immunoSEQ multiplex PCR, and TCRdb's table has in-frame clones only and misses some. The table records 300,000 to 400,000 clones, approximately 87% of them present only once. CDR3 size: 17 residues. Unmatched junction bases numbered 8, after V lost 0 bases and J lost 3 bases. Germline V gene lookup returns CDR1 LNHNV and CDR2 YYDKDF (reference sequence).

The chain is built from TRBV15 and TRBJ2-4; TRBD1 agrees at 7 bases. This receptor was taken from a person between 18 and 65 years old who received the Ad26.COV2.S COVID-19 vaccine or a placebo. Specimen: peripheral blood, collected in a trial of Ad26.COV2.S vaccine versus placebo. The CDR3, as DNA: TGTGCCACCAGCAGAGATCGGGACAGTCTAGACAAAAACATTCAGTACTTC. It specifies CATSRDRDSLDKNIQYF.